This T cell receptor (beta chain) comes out of a study of blood T cell repertoires in COVID-19. Across the whole study: Some COVID-19 samples were acute and others convalescent; all came from the United States, Italy and Spain.

The table came from immunoSEQ multiplex PCR; TCRdb's copy has only in-frame clones and leaves some out. The table shows about 330,000 clones, with roughly 87% occurring only once. Input material: PBMCs or T cells enriched from blood (not recorded which). The receptor was isolated from a woman aged 25 to 39 who had recovered from COVID-19.

CDR3 residues: CASSQGGNTIYF. The CDR3 coding sequence is TGTGCCAGCAGCCAGGGGGGAAACACCATATATTTT. This chain joins TRBV9 and TRBJ1-3; D might be TRBD1 (6 bases). V lost 4 bases and J 4 bases, leaving 6 bases between the germline ends. The germline CDR1 and CDR2 sequences are SGDLS and YYNGEE. The CDR3 consists of 12 residues.